This TCR beta chain came from a study of PD-1 blockade in classical Hodgkin lymphoma. The repertoire was sequenced with immunoSEQ multiplex PCR; TCRdb's copy has only in-frame clones and lacks some. The sample holds around 18,000 clones, roughly 77% seen once. J lost 7 bases, V lost 8 bases, and 5 bases had no gene match. The CDR3 spans 11 residues. Looked up from germline, CDR1 is SNHLY and CDR2 is FYNNEI. Time point described: cycle 4 day 1 (C4D1), after less than 7 weeks of nivolumab. Every patient was affected by relapse after autologous stem cell transplantation, while exposure to brentuximab vedotin was not uniform. Magnetic negative selection of thawed PBMCs was the method by which CD4+ T cells were purified.

The rearrangement uses TRBV2 and TRBJ2-7, with 7 bases identical to TRBD1. The TCR sequence derives from a human donor with classical Hodgkin lymphoma. This specimen consisted of CD4+ T cells from blood, obtained before the fourth cycle of nivolumab. The CDR3 protein is CASSGQREQYF. The CDR3 DNA follows: TGTGCCAGCTCGGGACAGCGAGAGCAGTACTTC. The full variable domain, with the rest looked up from reference TRBV2 and TRBJ2-7, is EPEVTQTPSHQVTQMGQEVILRCVPISNHLYFYWYRQILGQKVEFLVSFYNNEISEKSEIFDDQFSVERPDGSNFTLKIRSTKLEDSAMYFCASSGQREQYFGPGTRLTVT.